The present T cell receptor (beta chain) was sequenced within a study of T cell responses to AZD1222 COVID-19 vaccine. General study results and limits: The repertoires were collected only after the peak T cell response. Females made up more of the donors, who were largely white British, and clonal diversity may have come out too low.

Worth noting for this clone: Its cognate antigen is unknown.

Second-dose recipients at about 4 or about 12 weeks were treated as one pooled group. The germline gives CDR1 MNHNY, CDR2 SVGAGI (reference sequence). This CDR3 comprises 19 residues. The trim removed 5 bases at V and 3 bases at J, leaving 15 bases unmatched. Produced via immunoSEQ multiplex PCR; TCRdb's table is partial and in-frame only. This table holds approximately 45,000 clones, around 90% found once. This clonotype was obtained from an adult who received the AZD1222 COVID-19 vaccine. The genes are TRBV6-6 and TRBJ2-2, with 10 bases identical to TRBD2. The material was peripheral blood, obtained 28 days after the second AZD1222 dose. In DNA form, the CDR3 reads TGTGCCAGCAGTCCTCGGACAGGACCTAGCGGGAGAGACACCGGGGAGCTGTTTTTT. It codes for CASSPRTGPSGRDTGELFF.